Below, 18 T cell receptor beta chains from the same sample are listed, as sequenced in a study of blood T cells in healthy people across ages (dated by TCRdb to between 2014 and 2017). Libraries were prepared through 5' RACE. TCRdb lists the instrument as Illumina HiSeq 2500. A second PCR of 7 to 11 cycles was performed with a sample-barcoded 5' primer and a J-beta primer mix. TCRdb redid the processing of the public reads, applying fastp at Q25 and MiXCR, and retained in-frame beta chains. A single entry per CDR3 protein holds the most common genes and DNA from its merged rows. The sample table contains almost 1 million distinct CDR3 sequences; only one count was recorded for about 51% of them. The ten most abundant clones make up around a fifth of the sample. The sequencing sample was made of blood. These receptors were collected from a woman aged 55-75 years in good health.

The chain recombines TRBV7-8 with TRBJ2-7; D remains ambiguous. The CDR3 covers 16 residues. V dropped 2 bases and J dropped 2 bases, with 16 bases sitting between them. CDR1 and CDR2 from the germline V gene are SGHVS and FQNEAQ. The DNA for the CDR3 is TGTGCCAGCAGCTTATCAGGCGCAATGGGGACCTACGAGCAGTACTTC. It specifies CASSLSGAMGTYEQYF. Together with reference TRBV7-8 and TRBJ2-7, the CDR3 gives the full variable domain: GAGVSQSPRYKVAKRGQDVALRCDPISGHVSLFWYQQALGQGPEFLTYFQNEAQLDKSGLPSDRFFAERPEGSVSTLKIQRTQQEDSAVYLCASSLSGAMGTYEQYFGPGTRLTVT.

This sequence joins TRBV4-2 and TRBJ2-1, with TRBD2 matching over 10 bases. J lost 12 bases, V lost 2 bases, and 13 bases had no gene match. Germline CDR1 reads LGHNA; CDR2 reads YNFKEQ. The CDR3 has 16 residues. The CDR3 bases are TGTGCCAGCAGCCAAACTGGGGCTAGCGGGGGAATCAGGCAGTTCTTC. Amino acid sequence: CASSQTGASGGIRQFF.

The chain is built from TRBV7-9 and TRBJ1-6; D not resolved. Germline V CDR1 and CDR2: SEHNR, FQNEAQ (reference sequence). The CDR3 consists of 15 residues. V lost 2 bases and J lost 2, with 7 bases in between. Here the CDR3 reads CASSLMVTYNSPLHF. CDR3 sequence (DNA): TGTGCCAGCAGCTTAATGGTGACCTATAATTCACCCCTCCACTTT.

The chain recombines TRBV28 with TRBJ2-5; D is tentatively TRBD1 or TRBD2 (5 bases each). Germline lookup yields CDR1 MDHEN and CDR2 SYDVKM. V was pared by 1 base and J by 4 bases, with 10 bases between. The CDR3 totals 14 residues. This chain's CDR3 is CASSLYTGRETQYF. CDR3 nucleotide sequence: TGTGCCAGCAGTTTATATACGGGGCGAGAGACCCAGTACTTC.

The V gene is TRBV20-1, the J gene TRBJ2-7; D gene ambiguous. Germline-derived CDR1 and CDR2 are DFQATT and SNEGSKA (reference sequence). CDR3 length: 13 residues. Trimming removed 7 bases from V and 4 bases from J, with 17 bases in between. The CDR3 sequence: CSVPTGIRYEQYF. CDR3 DNA: TGCAGTGTCCCGACGGGCATCCGTTACGAGCAGTACTTC.

There are a few counts of this clonotype. CDR3 DNA: TGTGCCAGCAGCTTGATGGGGGCGAATGTCTACGAGCAGTACTTC. Amino acids: CASSLMGANVYEQYF. The chain employs TRBV11-1 and TRBJ2-7, with TRBD1 as a possible D gene (6 bases). The ends were cut back, 3 bases at V and 3 bases at J, with 15 bases in the middle. Germline loops: CDR1 SGHAT, CDR2 FQDESV (reference sequence). The CDR3 extends over 15 amino acids.

The rearrangement joins TRBV12-3 or TRBV12-4 to TRBJ2-4; D is perhaps TRBD2 (5 bases). CDR3 length equals 16 residues. Trimming left V 1 base short and J 0 bases short, with 10 bases between. In DNA, the CDR3 is TGTGCCAGCAGTTTAGTAGCGAATCTAGCCAAAAACATTCAGTACTTC. It translates to CASSLVANLAKNIQYF.

The J gene is TRBJ2-1, the V gene TRBV29-1, with 7 nucleotides matching TRBD1. Per germline, CDR1 SQVTM and CDR2 ANQGSEA. This CDR3 contains 14 residues. J lost 7 bases, V lost 3 bases, and 9 bases had no gene match. CDR3 sequence reads: CSVEKAGGGNEQFF. CDR3 bases: TGCAGCGTTGAGAAGGCAGGGGGTGGTAATGAGCAGTTCTTC.

This rearrangement joins TRBV20-1 to TRBJ1-1; D remains ambiguous. V was cut by 6 bases and J by 1 base, with 12 bases left in between. CDR1 is DFQATT and CDR2 is SNEGSKA in the germline V gene (reference sequence). The CDR3 contains 13 residues. The DNA of the CDR3 is TGCAGTGCCACTAAGAGAGCGAACACTGAAGCTTTCTTT. Amino acid sequence: CSATKRANTEAFF.

In regard to this clonotype: At one end the junction does not follow the germline gene, possibly because of a read error. The gene calls are TRBV7-2 and TRBJ2-7; 8 nucleotides agree with TRBD1. This CDR3 region has 16 residues. The germline V gene encodes CDR1 SGHTA and CDR2 FQGNSA. The CDR3 bases are TGTGCCAGCGGCTTTAGCCGGAGACAGGGGACCTACGAGCAGTACTTC. This translates into CASGFSRRQGTYEQYF.

This clonotype showed up just a few times. The V gene is TRBV4-2, the J gene TRBJ1-4; 7 bases match TRBD1. J gave up 0 bases and V 1 base, and 8 bases lay outside the gene matches. Germline V CDR1 and CDR2: LGHNA, YNFKEQ. The CDR3 is made up of 18 amino acids. CDR3 protein: CASSQGQPGTATNEKLFF. CDR3 coding DNA: TGTGCCAGCAGCCAAGGACAACCCGGGACAGCAACTAATGAAAAACTGTTTTTT.

The genes are TRBV6-6 and TRBJ2-3, with TRBD1 matching over 8 bases. Trimming removed 10 bases from V and 0 bases from J; junction bases left unmatched: 6. This CDR3 is 14 amino acids long. Looked up from germline, CDR1 is MNHNY and CDR2 is SVGAGI (reference sequence). CDR3 region: CAIRRDRSTDTQYF. CDR3 DNA sequence: TGTGCCATCCGCCGGGACAGGAGCACAGATACGCAGTATTTT.

This chain uses TRBV28 with TRBJ2-7; TRBD2 aligns across 8 bases. CDR3 length: 15 residues. The V segment lost 5 bases and the J segment 7 bases; nucleotides outside the gene matches: 13. Germline V lookup: CDR1 MDHEN, CDR2 SYDVKM. The CDR3 region has the DNA TGTGCCAGCAGTAGTGTCAGCGGGAGTAAGTATGAGCAGTACTTC. Its translation is CASSSVSGSKYEQYF.

This clonotype was counted a single time. The chain carries TRBV2 and TRBJ1-1; tentative D call: TRBD1 (6 bases). Trimming took 6 bases from V and 7 from J, leaving 18 bases between them. The CDR3 has 14 amino acids. CDR1 and CDR2 (germline): SNHLY, FYNNEI. The CDR3 DNA is TGTGCCAGCAGCAGACAGGTTATCAGCAGTGAAGCTTTCTTT. Translated: CASSRQVISSEAFF.

V gene TRBV6-4 combines with J gene TRBJ1-6, with TRBD1 matching 12 bases. This CDR3 spans 14 amino acids. Trimming at V came to 6 bases and at J to 9 bases, leaving 3 bases not matched to a gene. Looked up from germline, CDR1 is MRHNA and CDR2 is SNTAGT. In DNA, the CDR3 is TGTGCCAGCAGCAGGGACAGGGGGCTTTCACCCCTCCACTTT. Its translation is CASSRDRGLSPLHF.

This clonotype was observed once. The J gene is TRBJ1-2, the V gene TRBV4-1; D unclear. The ends were cut back, 2 bases at V and 4 bases at J, with 8 bases in the middle. The germline gives CDR1 MGHRA, CDR2 YSYEKL. The CDR3 extends over 13 amino acids. The CDR3 DNA is TGCGCCAGCAGCCAAACAGAAATCTATGGCTACACCTTC. Translating gives CASSQTEIYGYTF.

The V call is TRBV4-1, the J call TRBJ2-7, with 8 bases aligning to TRBD1. Germline V lookup: CDR1 MGHRA, CDR2 YSYEKL. The trim removed 3 bases at V and 0 bases at J, leaving 7 bases unmatched. There are 16 residues in the CDR3. DNA of the CDR3: TGCGCCAGCAGCCACCCCCCGACAGGGGTCTCCTACGAGCAGTACTTC. Amino acids: CASSHPPTGVSYEQYF.

This clonotype was seen only a few times. J is TRBJ1-6 and V is TRBV12-3 or TRBV12-4, with D possibly being TRBD1 (6 bases). The CDR3 is 14 amino acids. V was pared by 4 bases and J by 10 bases, with 14 bases between. CDR3 coding DNA: TGTGCCAGCAGTTCCTACAGGGCTGGCTCACCCCTCCACTTT. It encodes CASSSYRAGSPLHF.